The present T cell receptor beta chain was sequenced within a study of blood T cell repertoires in COVID-19. In the study overall: Sites across the United States, Italy and Spain contributed samples from acute and convalescent COVID-19. From T cells, B-cell-depleted T cells, or PBMCs came the material, which was cDNA or gDNA.

In the authors' workflow: Amplification of reference gene primers was used by the study to estimate nucleated cell counts. This table comes from immunoSEQ multiplex PCR, and its TCRdb copy is limited to in-frame clones, with some not included. The V and J calls and the clone size are those of that table, but D and trimming were determined from the DNA. Here the sample spans about 190,000 clones, 75% to 90% being singletons. Trimming shortened V by 6 bases and J by 1 base, and 4 bases separated the two germline ends. This CDR3 has 13 residues. The clonotype originates from a man aged 30 to 45 with acute or convalescent COVID-19. The sample consisted of peripheral blood. This chain connects TRBV12-3 or TRBV12-4 to TRBJ2-6; D remains ambiguous. CDR3 region: CASSQSGANVLTF. In DNA form, the CDR3 reads TGTGCCAGCAGCCAATCTGGGGCCAACGTCCTGACTTTC.